This is a list of T cell receptor beta chains from one sample in a study of blood T cell repertoires in COVID-19. The repertoire was sequenced with immunoSEQ multiplex PCR; TCRdb's copy has only in-frame clones and lacks some. The sample shows more than 140,000 clones, around 80% of them seen only once. Source material: peripheral blood. The receptors come from a woman between 45 and 65 years old in a cohort sampled during active or convalescent COVID-19. Both conserved end residues are part of each CDR3. Rows give clone size only sometimes, using once, few, many, or a class for an expanded clone.

CDR3aa: CASSLELVEANEQFF
v_gene: TRBV5-4
abundance: -

CDR3aa: CATIQGPGLEQYF
v_gene: TRBV2
abundance: -

CDR3aa: CASSLGAGASYNEQFF
v_gene: TRBV7-2
abundance: -

CDR3aa: CASSQESSGVVMRGYTF
v_gene: TRBV3-1/TRBV3-2
abundance: -

CDR3aa: CASSKGQRTDTQYF
v_gene: TRBV19
abundance: -

CDR3aa: CASSFGTGSPGISPLHF
v_gene: TRBV7-9
abundance: -

CDR3aa: CSVNSGQGPFYEQYF
v_gene: TRBV29-1
abundance: -

CDR3aa: CASSFGRNTEAFF
v_gene: TRBV7-2
abundance: -

CDR3aa: CATSEGRGGPDYGYTF
v_gene: TRBV24-1
abundance: -

CDR3aa: CASSIVPGGYEQYF
v_gene: TRBV19
abundance: -

CDR3aa: CASSLGRRGTGGEKLFF
v_gene: TRBV5-1
abundance: -

CDR3aa: CASGDKSESEEDTQYF
v_gene: TRBV21-1
abundance: -

CDR3aa: CASSLDDGGSNQPQHF
v_gene: TRBV7-2
abundance: -

CDR3aa: CASSQDPLQGPNQPQHF
v_gene: TRBV4-3
abundance: -

CDR3aa: CALDPGGRNTIYF
v_gene: TRBV30
abundance: -

CDR3aa: CASSILWGGTVGNSNQPQHF
v_gene: TRBV19
abundance: -

CDR3aa: CASSLGTSLPLQYF
v_gene: TRBV13
abundance: -

CDR3aa: CASSLVQGYNSPLHF
v_gene: TRBV5-6
abundance: -

CDR3aa: CASSLTGNQPQHF
v_gene: TRBV5-1
abundance: -

CDR3aa: CASSRRQGAETQYF
v_gene: TRBV19
abundance: -

CDR3aa: CAIRRDTGTYGYTF
v_gene: TRBV10-3
abundance: -

CDR3aa: CASSYGTDTDTQYF
v_gene: TRBV28
abundance: -

CDR3aa: CAWRVLAGGYNEQFF
v_gene: TRBV30
abundance: -

CDR3aa: CASSVGQGNSPLHF
v_gene: TRBV9
abundance: -

CDR3aa: CASSLSRGEQPQHF
v_gene: TRBV7-8
abundance: -

CDR3aa: CASSLALPGGEPQHF
v_gene: TRBV7-8
abundance: -

CDR3aa: CASSTQGATEAFF
v_gene: TRBV7-3
abundance: -

CDR3aa: CASSRDSEQYF
v_gene: TRBV2
abundance: -

CDR3aa: CASSSGQGGEKLFF
v_gene: TRBV18
abundance: -

CDR3aa: CASSLGENSPLHF
v_gene: TRBV12-3/TRBV12-4
abundance: -

CDR3aa: CASRTNWNEQFF
v_gene: TRBV2
abundance: -

CDR3aa: CASSPRVSGNTIYF
v_gene: TRBV27
abundance: once

CDR3aa: CASKGLMNTEAFF
v_gene: TRBV6-5
abundance: once

CDR3aa: CASSQDGQGGQPQHF
v_gene: TRBV4-1
abundance: -

CDR3aa: CASSESGRGEKLFF
v_gene: TRBV6-1
abundance: -

CDR3aa: CASSQELGTSGGQETQYF
v_gene: TRBV14
abundance: -

CDR3aa: CASSEAGSYGYTF
v_gene: TRBV6-1
abundance: -

CDR3aa: CATMDRGRGNQPQHF
v_gene: TRBV19
abundance: -

CDR3aa: CASSRRGSMNTEAFF
v_gene: TRBV19
abundance: once

CDR3aa: CASSERTTSGAGETQYF
v_gene: TRBV6-1
abundance: -

CDR3aa: CASSLAAVVVEDGYTF
v_gene: TRBV5-5
abundance: -

CDR3aa: CASSPLRDTEAFF
v_gene: TRBV18
abundance: -

CDR3aa: CASSQDLQRSYGYTF
v_gene: TRBV4-3
abundance: once

CDR3aa: CASSGGGTNTGELFF
v_gene: TRBV6-2/TRBV6-3
abundance: once

CDR3aa: CASSDRDTRNYGYTF
v_gene: TRBV9
abundance: -

CDR3aa: CAIKPGLEASYEQYF
v_gene: TRBV10-3
abundance: few